The clone carrying this TCR beta chain was observed once. The antigen is unknown. The entry originates in a study of OX40 agonist ivuxolimab in advanced cancers. Whole-study context: Those enrolled were approximately 87% male, with a mean age of approximately 60 years and ages from 23 to 79. Allowance was made for prior anti-PD-1, anti-PD-L1 or anti-CTLA-4 therapy, and approximately 41% had some.

Trimming shortened V by 8 bases and J by 6 bases, and 10 bases separated the two germline ends. The CDR3 sequence is 11 residues long. The germline V gene encodes CDR1 SGHTA and CDR2 FQGTGA. Using immunoSEQ multiplex PCR, the repertoire was profiled, and TCRdb retains in-frame clones only, with some absent. The sample has about 77,000 clones; approximately 83% are singletons. Study conclusions and caveats: CD4+ T cells averaged fewer expanded clones than CD8+ T cells. Both CD4+ and CD8+ T cell populations in blood had undergone clonal expansion by week 6 at 0.1 to 3.0 mg/kg.

The sequence derives from an adult with an advanced solid tumor such as melanoma, head and neck, liver or kidney cancer. This sample comprised CD4+ or CD8+ T cells sorted from blood, obtained in a trial of the OX40 agonist ivuxolimab. The V gene is TRBV7-3, the J gene TRBJ1-2; D is unresolved. Written as DNA, the CDR3 is TGTGCCAGCGGTTCGGGTAATGGCTACACCTTC. Its translation is CASGSGNGYTF. The full variable domain, with the rest looked up from reference TRBV7-3 and TRBJ1-2, is GAGVSQTPSNKVTEKGKYVELRCDPISGHTALYWYRQSLGQGPEFLIYFQGTGAADDSGLPNDRFFAVRPEGSVSTLKIQRTERGDSAVYLCASGSGNGYTFGSGTRLTVV.